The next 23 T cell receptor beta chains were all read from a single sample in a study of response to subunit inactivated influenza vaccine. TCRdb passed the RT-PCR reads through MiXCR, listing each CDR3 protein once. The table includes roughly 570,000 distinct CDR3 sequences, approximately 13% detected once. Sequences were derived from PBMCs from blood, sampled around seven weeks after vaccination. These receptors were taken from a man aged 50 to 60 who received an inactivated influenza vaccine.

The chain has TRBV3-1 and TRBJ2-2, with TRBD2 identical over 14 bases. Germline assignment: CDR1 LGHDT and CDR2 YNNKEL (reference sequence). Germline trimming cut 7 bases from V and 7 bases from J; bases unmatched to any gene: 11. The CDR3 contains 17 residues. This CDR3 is CASTGLGLAGAVGELFF. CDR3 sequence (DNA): TGTGCCAGCACCGGCCTGGGACTAGCGGGAGCGGTCGGGGAGCTGTTTTTT.

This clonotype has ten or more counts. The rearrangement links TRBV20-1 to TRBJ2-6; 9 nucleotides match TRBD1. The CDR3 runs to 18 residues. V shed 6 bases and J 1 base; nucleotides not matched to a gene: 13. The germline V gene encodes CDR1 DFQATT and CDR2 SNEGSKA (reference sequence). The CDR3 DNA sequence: TGCAGTGCGCAATCGGGACAGGGAAACCCATCTGGGGCCAACGTCCTGACTTTC. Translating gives CSAQSGQGNPSGANVLTF.

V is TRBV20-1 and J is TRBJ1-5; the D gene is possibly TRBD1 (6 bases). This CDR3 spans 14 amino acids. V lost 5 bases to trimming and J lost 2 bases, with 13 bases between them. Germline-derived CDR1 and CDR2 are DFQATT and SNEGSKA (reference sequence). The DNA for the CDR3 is TGCAGTGCTGAGAGGGGGAGGGGCAATCAGCCCCAGCATTTT. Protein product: CSAERGRGNQPQHF.

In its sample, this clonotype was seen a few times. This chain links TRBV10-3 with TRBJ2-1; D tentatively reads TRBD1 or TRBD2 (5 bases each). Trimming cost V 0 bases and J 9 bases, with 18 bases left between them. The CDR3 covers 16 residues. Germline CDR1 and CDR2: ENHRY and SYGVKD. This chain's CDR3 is CAISESAGSPGGEQFF. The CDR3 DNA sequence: TGTGCCATCAGTGAGTCGGCTGGCAGCCCTGGGGGTGAGCAGTTCTTC.

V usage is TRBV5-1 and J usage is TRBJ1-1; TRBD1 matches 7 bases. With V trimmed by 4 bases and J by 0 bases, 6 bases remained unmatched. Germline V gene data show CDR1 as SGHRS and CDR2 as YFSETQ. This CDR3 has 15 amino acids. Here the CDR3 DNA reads TGCGCCAGCAGCCTGGACAGGACCATGAACACTGAAGCTTTCTTT. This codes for CASSLDRTMNTEAFF.

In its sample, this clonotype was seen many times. The DNA for the CDR3 is TGTGCCAGCACTCAAGCGGGGGGGCGTTCGACGCAGTATTTT. Protein sequence: CASTQAGGRSTQYF. This chain links TRBV12-3 or TRBV12-4 with TRBJ2-3; 10 nucleotides match TRBD2. With 7 bases clipped from V and 9 bases from J, the junction kept 10 bases outside the gene matches. The CDR3 consists of 14 residues.

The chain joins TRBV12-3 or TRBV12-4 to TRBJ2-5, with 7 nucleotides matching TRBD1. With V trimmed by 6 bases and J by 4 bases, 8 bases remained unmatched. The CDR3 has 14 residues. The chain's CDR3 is CASSPGQFIETQYF. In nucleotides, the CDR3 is TGTGCCAGCAGCCCGGGACAGTTTATAGAGACCCAGTACTTC.

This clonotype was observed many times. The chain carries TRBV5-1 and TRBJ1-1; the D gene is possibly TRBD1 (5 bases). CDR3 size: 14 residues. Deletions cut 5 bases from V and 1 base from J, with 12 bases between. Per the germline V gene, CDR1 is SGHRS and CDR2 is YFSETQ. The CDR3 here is CASRLPDRNTEAFF. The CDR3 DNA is TGCGCCAGCAGATTACCCGACAGGAACACTGAAGCTTTCTTT.

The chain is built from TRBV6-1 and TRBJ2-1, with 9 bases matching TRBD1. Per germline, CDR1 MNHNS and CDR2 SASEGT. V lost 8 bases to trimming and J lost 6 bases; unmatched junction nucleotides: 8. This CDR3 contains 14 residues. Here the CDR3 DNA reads TGTGCCAGCCATACAGGGGGCTTGGGCAATGAGCAGTTCTTC. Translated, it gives CASHTGGLGNEQFF.

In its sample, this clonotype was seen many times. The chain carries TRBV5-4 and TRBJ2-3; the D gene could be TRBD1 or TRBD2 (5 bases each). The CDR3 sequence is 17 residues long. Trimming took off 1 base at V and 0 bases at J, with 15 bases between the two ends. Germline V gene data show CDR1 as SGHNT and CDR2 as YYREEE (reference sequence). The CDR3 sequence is CASSLSPGASSTDTQYF. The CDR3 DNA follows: TGTGCCAGCAGCTTGTCCCCTGGGGCTAGCAGCACAGATACGCAGTATTTT.

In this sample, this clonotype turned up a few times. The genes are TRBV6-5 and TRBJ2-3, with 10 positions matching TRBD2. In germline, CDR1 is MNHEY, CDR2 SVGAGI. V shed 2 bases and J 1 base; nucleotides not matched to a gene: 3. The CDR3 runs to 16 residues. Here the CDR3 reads CASSYPLAGRTDTQYF. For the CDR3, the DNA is TGTGCCAGCAGTTACCCACTAGCGGGGCGCACAGATACGCAGTATTTT.

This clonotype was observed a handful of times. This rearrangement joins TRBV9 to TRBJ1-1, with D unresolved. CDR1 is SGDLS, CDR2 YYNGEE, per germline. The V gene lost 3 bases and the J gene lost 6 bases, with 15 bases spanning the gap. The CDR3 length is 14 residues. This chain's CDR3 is CASSGSRKGAEAFF. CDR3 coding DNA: TGTGCCAGCAGCGGGTCCCGAAAGGGCGCTGAAGCTTTCTTT.

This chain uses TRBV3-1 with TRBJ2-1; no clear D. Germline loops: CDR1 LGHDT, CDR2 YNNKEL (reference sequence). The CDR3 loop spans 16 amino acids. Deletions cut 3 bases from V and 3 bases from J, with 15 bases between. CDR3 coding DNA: TGTGCCAGCAGCCATTCTCTTGTGGGTGGCTACAATGAGCAGTTCTTC. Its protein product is CASSHSLVGGYNEQFF.

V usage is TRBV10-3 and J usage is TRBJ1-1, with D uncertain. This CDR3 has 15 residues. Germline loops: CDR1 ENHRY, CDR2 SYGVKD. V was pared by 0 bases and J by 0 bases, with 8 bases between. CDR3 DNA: TGTGCCATCAGTGAGTCTCGTCAGCTGAACACTGAAGCTTTCTTT. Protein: CAISESRQLNTEAFF.

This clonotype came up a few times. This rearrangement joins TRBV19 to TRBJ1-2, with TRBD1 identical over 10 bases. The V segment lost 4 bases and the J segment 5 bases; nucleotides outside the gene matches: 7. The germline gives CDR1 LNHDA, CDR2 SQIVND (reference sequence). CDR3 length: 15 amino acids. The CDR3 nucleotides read TGTGCCAGTAGTAGAGCGGGACAGGGGAGATATGGCTACACCTTC. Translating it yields CASSRAGQGRYGYTF.

The CDR3 sequence: CASSRPTTGNGYTF. The DNA for the CDR3 is TGTGCCAGCAGCCGCCCAACGACAGGGAACGGCTACACCTTC. This chain uses TRBV7-2 with TRBJ1-2, with 7 bases identical to TRBD1. Unmatched junction bases numbered 11, after V lost 5 bases and J lost 8 bases. The CDR3 is 14 residues long. Germline CDR1 and CDR2: SGHTA and FQGNSA.

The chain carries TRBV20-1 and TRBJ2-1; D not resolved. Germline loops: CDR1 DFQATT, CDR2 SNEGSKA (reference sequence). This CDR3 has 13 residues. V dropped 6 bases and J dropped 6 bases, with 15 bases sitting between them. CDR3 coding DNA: TGCAGTGCCCGGGCGCGGCCGGGCAATGAGCAGTTCTTC. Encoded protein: CSARARPGNEQFF.

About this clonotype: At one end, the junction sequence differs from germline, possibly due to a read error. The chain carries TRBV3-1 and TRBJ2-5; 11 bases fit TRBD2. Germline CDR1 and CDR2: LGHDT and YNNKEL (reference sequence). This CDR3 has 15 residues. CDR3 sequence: CASTQLAGDQETQYF. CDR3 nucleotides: TGTGCCAGCACCCAACTAGCGGGGGACCAAGAGACCCAGTACTTC.

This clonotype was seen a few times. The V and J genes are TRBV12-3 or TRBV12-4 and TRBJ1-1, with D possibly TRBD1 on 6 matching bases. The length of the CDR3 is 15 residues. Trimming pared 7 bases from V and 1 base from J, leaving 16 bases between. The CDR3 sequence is CASTITGHRNTEAFF. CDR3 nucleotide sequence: TGTGCCAGCACCATAACGGGACACCGGAACACTGAAGCTTTCTTT.

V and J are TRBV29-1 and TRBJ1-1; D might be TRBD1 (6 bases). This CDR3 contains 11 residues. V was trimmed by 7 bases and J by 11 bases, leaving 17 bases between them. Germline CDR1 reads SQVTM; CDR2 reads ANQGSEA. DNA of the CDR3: TGCAGCGGCTCGTCGGGGGCTGCGGCTTTCTTT. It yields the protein CSGSSGAAAFF.

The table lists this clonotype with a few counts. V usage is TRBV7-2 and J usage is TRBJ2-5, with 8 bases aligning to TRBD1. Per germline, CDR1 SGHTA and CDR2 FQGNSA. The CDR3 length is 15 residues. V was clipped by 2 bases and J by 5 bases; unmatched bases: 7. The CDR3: CASSLTLRGLETQYF. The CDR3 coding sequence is TGTGCCAGCAGCTTAACTCTCAGGGGGCTGGAGACCCAGTACTTC.

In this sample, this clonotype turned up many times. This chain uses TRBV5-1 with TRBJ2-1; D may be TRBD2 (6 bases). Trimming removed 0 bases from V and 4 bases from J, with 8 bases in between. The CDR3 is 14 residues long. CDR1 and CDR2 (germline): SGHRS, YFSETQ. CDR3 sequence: CASSLGGEYNEQFF. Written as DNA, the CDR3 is TGCGCCAGCAGCTTGGGCGGGGAGTACAATGAGCAGTTCTTC.

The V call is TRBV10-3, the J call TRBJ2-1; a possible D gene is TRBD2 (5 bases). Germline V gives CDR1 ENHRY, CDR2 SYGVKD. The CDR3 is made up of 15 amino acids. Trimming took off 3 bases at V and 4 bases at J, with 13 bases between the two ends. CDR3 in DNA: TGTGCCATCAGTGAAATAGCGCGCATATACAATGAGCAGTTCTTC. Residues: CAISEIARIYNEQFF.